These 28 T cell receptor beta chains came from one sample sequenced in a study of shared clonotypes between healthy human individuals. The data were produced by immunoSEQ multiplex PCR, yet TCRdb's version contains in-frame clones alone and is incomplete. Of about 800,000 clones in the sample, 96% were seen once. The naive CD8 subset, CD45RO-negative cells positively selected for CCR7, excluded terminally differentiated effector memory CD45RA+ cells. Sequences were obtained from naive CD8+ T cells sorted from blood. These receptors were collected from a man aged 30-40 years in good health.

The V gene is TRBV27, the J gene TRBJ1-1; D is possibly TRBD1 (6 bases). Trimming shortened V by 3 bases and J by 1 base, and 12 bases separated the two germline ends. This CDR3 spans 15 amino acids. Germline V gene data show CDR1 as MNHEY and CDR2 as SMNVEV (reference sequence). CDR3 DNA: TGTGCCAGCAGTTTGGGGGGGGCGGGGAACACTGAAGCTTTCTTT. Its translation: CASSLGGAGNTEAFF.

This rearrangement joins TRBV6-1 to TRBJ2-1; D remains ambiguous. The CDR3 sequence is 14 residues long. In germline, CDR1 is MNHNS, CDR2 SASEGT. V was shortened by 2 bases and J by 5 bases, with 10 bases between the two germline ends. CDR3 amino acids: CASSERSFHNEQFF. For the CDR3, the DNA is TGTGCCAGCAGTGAAAGAAGTTTCCACAATGAGCAGTTCTTC.

Written as DNA, the CDR3 is TGCGCCAGCAGCTTGAGGCAGGGGATAGCGGCAGATACGCAGTATTTT. It codes for CASSLRQGIAADTQYF. This chain joins TRBV5-1 and TRBJ2-3; possibly TRBD1 or TRBD2 for D (6 bases each). Per the germline V gene, CDR1 is SGHRS and CDR2 is YFSETQ. The CDR3 has 16 residues. V was clipped by 1 base and J by 4 bases, with 16 bases between them. Complete variable domain (other parts from reference TRBV5-1 and TRBJ2-3): KAGVTQTPRYLIKTRGQQVTLSCSPISGHRSVSWYQQTPGQGLQFLFEYFSETQRNKGNFPGRFSGRQFSNSRSEMNVSTLELGDSALYLCASSLRQGIAADTQYFGPGTRLTVL.

In its sample, this clone was seen once. V is TRBV5-1 and J is TRBJ2-3; D perhaps matches TRBD2 (5 bases). This CDR3 is built from 18 residues. With 1 base removed from V and 2 bases from J, the gap between germline ends came to 20 bases. Germline CDR1 and CDR2: SGHRS and YFSETQ. CDR3 nucleotides: TGCGCCAGCAGCTTGTGGTCCGGTTCGAGGGTTAACACAGATACGCAGTATTTT. It is translated as CASSLWSGSRVNTDTQYF.

This chain connects TRBV7-9 to TRBJ2-1; 12 nucleotides align to TRBD2. Per the germline V gene, CDR1 is SEHNR and CDR2 is FQNEAQ (reference sequence). Trimming took 6 bases from V and 0 from J; bases not matched to a gene: 12. The CDR3 has 19 amino acids. CDR3 in amino acids: CASRRTSGDYRSSYNEQFF. The CDR3 DNA sequence: TGTGCCAGCAGAAGGACTAGCGGGGATTACCGGAGCTCCTACAATGAGCAGTTCTTC.

Only one count was recorded for this clone. The V gene is TRBV27, the J gene TRBJ2-7; 7 nucleotides agree with TRBD1. This CDR3 contains 14 residues. Germline loops: CDR1 MNHEY, CDR2 SMNVEV (reference sequence). J was trimmed by 2 bases and V by 5 bases; bases with no gene match: 6. The CDR3 loop is CASSEGASPYEQYF. The CDR3 nucleotides are TGTGCCAGCAGTGAGGGGGCTAGCCCCTACGAGCAGTACTTC.

The rearrangement uses TRBV5-5 and TRBJ2-7, with 10 bases aligning to TRBD2. The CDR3 consists of 17 residues. The germline V gene encodes CDR1 SGHKS and CDR2 YYEKEE (reference sequence). The V segment lost 0 bases and the J segment 0 bases; nucleotides outside the gene matches: 6. CDR3 residues: CASSLDTSGAGSYEQYF. The CDR3 DNA reads TGTGCCAGCAGCTTGGATACTAGCGGGGCAGGCTCCTACGAGCAGTACTTC. The variable domain in full, with the rest retrieved from reference TRBV5-5 and TRBJ2-7, is DAGVTQSPTHLIKTRGQQVTLRCSPISGHKSVSWYQQVLGQGPQFIFQYYEKEERGRGNFPDRFSARQFPNYSSELNVNALLLGDSALYLCASSLDTSGAGSYEQYFGPGTRLTVT.

V is TRBV27 and J is TRBJ2-7; D is uncertain. Trimming removed 8 bases at V and 0 bases at J, with 11 bases between. Germline values: CDR1 MNHEY, CDR2 SMNVEV (reference sequence). The CDR3 totals 13 residues. CDR3 amino acids: CASQNPSSYEQYF. CDR3 bases: TGTGCCAGCCAAAACCCCTCCTCCTACGAGCAGTACTTC.

The chain uses TRBV29-1 and TRBJ2-7; 7 bases are a match to TRBD1. CDR3 length equals 12 residues. Germline-derived CDR1 and CDR2 are SQVTM and ANQGSEA. J lost 3 bases, V lost 7 bases, and 6 bases had no gene match. CDR3 coding DNA: TGCAGCGCCCGGGACAGCCACTACGAGCAGTACTTC. It translates to CSARDSHYEQYF.

The rearrangement links TRBV28 to TRBJ1-5; D might be TRBD1 (6 bases). The CDR3 contains 17 residues. The germline V gene encodes CDR1 MDHEN and CDR2 SYDVKM. Trimming removed 5 bases from V and 3 bases from J, with 20 bases in between. This chain's CDR3 is CASSPGVQGTFNQPQHF. The CDR3 DNA sequence: TGTGCCAGCAGTCCAGGCGTCCAGGGGACGTTCAATCAGCCCCAGCATTTT.

V usage is TRBV19 and J usage is TRBJ2-1; 10 bases line up with TRBD2. The CDR3 loop spans 15 amino acids. The V segment lost 3 bases and the J segment 9 bases; nucleotides outside the gene matches: 8. Germline V CDR1 and CDR2: LNHDA, SQIVND (reference sequence). CDR3 DNA: TGTGCCAGTAGTATGGAGGCTAGCGGGAGCCTTGAGCAGTTCTTC. Its translation: CASSMEASGSLEQFF.

The chain is built from TRBV7-2 and TRBJ2-7, with TRBD2 identical over 10 bases. Looked up from germline, CDR1 is SGHTA and CDR2 is FQGNSA. This CDR3 contains 15 residues. V was pared by 0 bases and J by 5 bases, with 4 bases of the junction left unmatched. The CDR3 nucleotides read TGTGCCAGCAGCTTAGCACTAGCGGGATGGGACGAGCAGTACTTC. Amino acid sequence: CASSLALAGWDEQYF.

CDR3 sequence reads: CASSLRGRVSYEQYF. The DNA for the CDR3 is TGCGCCAGCAGCCTCCGGGGCAGGGTATCCTACGAGCAGTACTTC. V is TRBV5-1 and J is TRBJ2-7; possibly TRBD1 or TRBD2 for D (5 bases each). Trimming left V 4 bases short and J 1 base short, with 15 bases between. Germline CDR1 is SGHRS and CDR2 is YFSETQ. The CDR3 has 15 amino acids.

With respect to this clone: Distinct nucleotide sequences in the sample also encode this CDR3. The J gene is TRBJ2-1, the V gene TRBV29-1; D unclear. There are 12 residues in the CDR3. V gave up 4 bases and J gave up 4 bases, with 8 bases separating them. Germline V gene data show CDR1 as SQVTM and CDR2 as ANQGSEA. The CDR3 DNA sequence: TGCAGCGTTGGAGACGGTTACAATGAGCAGTTCTTC. This codes for CSVGDGYNEQFF.

J is TRBJ2-1 and V is TRBV27; D may be TRBD1 (6 bases). The germline gives CDR1 MNHEY, CDR2 SMNVEV (reference sequence). This CDR3 is 15 amino acids long. Trimming removed 2 bases at V and 2 bases at J, with 10 bases between. CDR3 in amino acids: CASSLQGPTYNEQFF. Here the CDR3 DNA reads TGTGCCAGCAGTTTACAGGGGCCGACCTACAATGAGCAGTTCTTC.

The gene calls are TRBV28 and TRBJ1-1; the match to TRBD1 covers 8 bases. This CDR3 has 16 residues. The V gene's germline CDR1 is MDHEN and CDR2 SYDVKM. V lost 5 bases, J lost 4 bases, and 12 bases stayed unmatched. This CDR3 reads CASSHRGRQILTEAFF. The CDR3 nucleotides read TGTGCCAGCAGTCACAGGGGGAGACAAATACTCACTGAAGCTTTCTTT.

The chain carries TRBV9 and TRBJ2-1, with 10 bases lining up with TRBD2. The CDR3 extends over 19 amino acids. V was clipped by 0 bases and J by 2 bases; unmatched bases: 11. Germline CDR1 is SGDLS and CDR2 is YYNGEE. CDR3 coding DNA: TGTGCCAGCAGCGTAGAGGGACTAGCGATGGTAGACACCTACAATGAGCAGTTCTTC. Amino acids: CASSVEGLAMVDTYNEQFF.

This rearrangement joins TRBV30 to TRBJ2-1, with a weak D call TRBD2 (6 bases). Trimming cost V 8 bases and J 9 bases, with 17 bases left between them. The V gene's germline CDR1 is GTSNPN and CDR2 SVGIG (reference sequence). This CDR3 has 12 amino acids. The CDR3 loop is CARSSGDFEQFF. In nucleotides, the CDR3 is TGTGCCCGGTCCTCGGGGGACTTTGAGCAGTTCTTC.

The count of this clone is one. V usage is TRBV28 and J usage is TRBJ2-7; a weak D match, TRBD1 (6 bases). Germline V CDR1 and CDR2: MDHEN, SYDVKM. The V gene lost 5 bases and the J gene lost 1 base, with 15 bases spanning the gap. The CDR3 length is 15 residues. CDR3 region: CASSVRDTPSYEQYF. For the CDR3, the DNA is TGTGCCAGCAGTGTCCGGGACACCCCTTCCTACGAGCAGTACTTC.

CDR3: CASSSPMGDRYYEQYF. For the CDR3, the DNA is TGTGCCAGCAGCTCCCCTATGGGGGACAGATACTACGAGCAGTACTTC. V gene TRBV7-8 combines with J gene TRBJ2-7; 7 bases are a match to TRBD1. The CDR3 totals 16 residues. The V gene end was trimmed by 4 bases and the J gene end by 3 bases; junction bases not matched to a gene: 12. Per the germline V gene, CDR1 is SGHVS and CDR2 is FQNEAQ.

The chain combines TRBV28 with TRBJ2-7; D is possibly TRBD2 (6 bases). There are 15 residues in the CDR3. The germline CDR1 and CDR2 sequences are MDHEN and SYDVKM. The germline V and J ends were trimmed by 7 bases and 2 bases, with 18 bases remaining between them. Written as DNA, the CDR3 is TGTGCCAGCACGCAGAGCGGGTCGGGCCCCTACGAGCAGTACTTC. Translated: CASTQSGSGPYEQYF.

The chain links TRBV27 to TRBJ2-7; TRBD2 agrees at 8 bases. The junction had 11 bases not matched to a gene; V was cut back by 5 bases and J by 5 bases. The CDR3 spans 15 residues. Germline V gene sequence: CDR1 MNHEY, CDR2 SMNVEV (reference sequence). In DNA form, the CDR3 reads TGTGCCAGCAGTCCACAGGGCGGGAGGCCTAACGAGCAGTACTTC. Encoded protein: CASSPQGGRPNEQYF.

The chain has TRBV30 and TRBJ2-7; 13 bases align to TRBD2. J gave up 5 bases and V 2 bases, and 3 bases lay outside the gene matches. The CDR3 covers 14 residues. The germline V gene encodes CDR1 GTSNPN and CDR2 SVGIG (reference sequence). In DNA form, the CDR3 reads TGTGCCTGGAGTACAGGACTAGCGGGAGACGAGCAGTACTTC. This codes for CAWSTGLAGDEQYF.

Only one count was recorded for this clone. The chain joins TRBV4-1 to TRBJ1-2; D remains ambiguous. Germline V gene lookup returns CDR1 MGHRA and CDR2 YSYEKL. V shed 1 base and J shed 8 bases, with 14 bases lying between them. The length of the CDR3 is 14 residues. The chain's CDR3 is CASSQGGRQEGYTF. CDR3 in DNA: TGCGCCAGCAGCCAAGGCGGAAGGCAGGAGGGCTACACCTTC.

Worth noting for this clone: At the DNA level, this CDR3 is encoded by other sequences in the same sample as well. This rearrangement joins TRBV20-1 to TRBJ1-1; no firm D call. From germline, CDR1 is DFQATT and CDR2 SNEGSKA (reference sequence). The CDR3 totals 10 residues. The V end was cut by 2 bases, the J end by 4 bases, with 2 bases between. The CDR3 coding sequence is TGCAGTGCTAGATCCACTGAAGCTTTCTTT. Translating it yields CSARSTEAFF.

This chain links TRBV11-2 with TRBJ2-2, with unresolved D. The CDR3 contains 16 residues. Germline-derived CDR1 and CDR2 are SGHAT and FQNNGV. Between the trimmed V and J ends, which lost 1 base and 0 bases, there was a span of 9 bases. The CDR3 nucleotides are TGTGCCAGCAGCTTAGGGGTTTTAGCGAACACCGGGGAGCTGTTTTTT. It encodes CASSLGVLANTGELFF.

This clone was detected once. The gene calls are TRBV5-5 and TRBJ2-7, with no clear D. The germline CDR1 and CDR2 sequences are SGHKS and YYEKEE (reference sequence). The V end lost 3 bases, the J end lost 1 base, and 14 bases lay between the germline ends. This CDR3 has 15 residues. For the CDR3, the DNA is TGTGCCAGCAGCTCCCCCACAGCCGAGTCCTACGAGCAGTACTTC. Translation gives CASSSPTAESYEQYF.

Concerning this clone itself: This CDR3 is also generated by other DNA sequences in the sample. The genes are TRBV5-4 and TRBJ2-7; 10 bases match TRBD1. This CDR3 region has 14 residues. CDR1 and CDR2 from the germline V gene are SGHNT and YYREEE (reference sequence). V was pared by 0 bases and J by 3 bases, with 0 bases of the junction left unmatched. The CDR3 region is CASSLGTGGYEQYF. The CDR3 DNA reads as TGTGCCAGCAGCTTGGGGACAGGGGGCTACGAGCAGTACTTC.